Below are 10 T cell receptor beta chains sequenced from a single sample in a study of early T cells in non-severe SARS-CoV-2 infection. TCRdb itself ran the 5' RACE reads through MiXCR, one entry per CDR3 protein. The data hold tens of thousands of distinct CDR3 sequences, with around 6% observed a single time. Sequenced: whole blood. The receptors derive from an adult who was a healthcare worker with PCR-confirmed SARS-CoV-2 infection or an uninfected control (not recorded which).

This clonotype was observed at least ten times. The V and J genes are TRBV10-1 and TRBJ2-2; D is ambiguous. V was trimmed by 5 bases and J by 4 bases, leaving 8 bases between them. CDR3 size: 13 residues. Germline CDR1 reads WNHNN; CDR2 reads SYGVQD (reference sequence). The CDR3 sequence is CASSFERTGELFF. The CDR3 region has the DNA TGCGCCAGCAGTTTTGAGCGCACCGGGGAGCTGTTTTTT.

A few counts support this clonotype. The chain joins TRBV9 to TRBJ2-3; D remains unclear. The V and J ends lost 3 bases and 2 bases respectively, with 7 bases between them. The CDR3 is 13 residues long. Germline V gives CDR1 SGDLS, CDR2 YYNGEE. The CDR3 protein is CASSAEATDTQYF. The CDR3 DNA is TGTGCCAGCAGCGCCGAAGCCACAGATACGCAGTATTTT.

This clonotype was observed at least ten times. The chain employs TRBV7-2 and TRBJ1-1; D gene unclear. CDR1 and CDR2 (germline): SGHTA, FQGNSA. The CDR3 extends over 15 amino acids. Trimming removed 1 base from V and 4 bases from J, with 13 bases in between. CDR3 amino acids: CASSLGLSLGTEAFF. Here the CDR3 DNA reads TGTGCCAGCAGCTTAGGCTTGAGCTTGGGCACTGAAGCTTTCTTT.

This clonotype was seen at least ten times. This sequence joins TRBV7-2 and TRBJ2-3; D uncertain. The V gene lost 5 bases and the J gene lost 3 bases, with 9 bases spanning the gap. The germline V gene encodes CDR1 SGHTA and CDR2 FQGNSA. This CDR3 spans 13 amino acids. The CDR3, as DNA: TGTGCCAGCAGCACCTCTAGAACAGATACGCAGTATTTT. Translating it yields CASSTSRTDTQYF.

This clonotype was detected a few times. The rearrangement joins TRBV5-1 to TRBJ2-5; D gene ambiguous. CDR1 and CDR2 (germline): SGHRS, YFSETQ. V dropped 1 base and J dropped 2 bases, with 9 bases sitting between them. The CDR3 loop spans 14 amino acids. CDR3 amino acids: CASSLRRIQETQYF. The CDR3 bases are TGCGCCAGCAGCTTGAGACGGATACAAGAGACCCAGTACTTC.

This clonotype was seen more than once but under ten times. The chain is built from TRBV25-1 and TRBJ2-7; D remains unclear. In germline, CDR1 is MGHDK, CDR2 SYGVNS. V lost 4 bases, J lost 0 bases, and 22 bases lay in between. The CDR3 consists of 18 residues. CDR3 coding DNA: TGTGCCAGCAGTGGCCAAACAATTTCTTCGACGGGCTCCTACGAGCAGTACTTC. This codes for CASSGQTISSTGSYEQYF.

This clonotype showed up just a few times. The V gene is TRBV9, the J gene TRBJ2-1, with TRBD2 matching 11 bases. This CDR3 spans 14 amino acids. In germline, CDR1 is SGDLS, CDR2 YYNGEE. Trimming took 2 bases from V and 8 from J; bases not matched to a gene: 3. CDR3 sequence reads: CASSVSGRDHEQFF. CDR3 nucleotides: TGTGCCAGCAGCGTTAGCGGGAGGGACCATGAGCAGTTCTTC. Looking up the rest from reference TRBV9 and TRBJ2-1 gives the full variable domain: DSGVTQTPKHLITATGQRVTLRCSPRSGDLSVYWYQQSLDQGLQFLIQYYNGEERAKGNILERFSAQQFPDLHSELNLSSLELGDSALYFCASSVSGRDHEQFFGPGTRLTVL.

In its sample, this clonotype was seen many times. This chain joins TRBV30 and TRBJ2-1; TRBD2 matches 9 bases. The V and J ends lost 2 bases and 4 bases, in that order; junction bases with no gene match: 6. The CDR3 has 15 residues. Germline loops: CDR1 GTSNPN, CDR2 SVGIG (reference sequence). CDR3 loop: CAWSPLAGSYNEQFF. For the CDR3, the DNA is TGTGCCTGGAGTCCCCTAGCGGGGTCGTACAATGAGCAGTTCTTC.

The rearrangement uses TRBV18 and TRBJ2-7, with D possibly matching TRBD1 (5 bases). CDR3 size: 16 residues. The V end lost 0 bases, the J end lost 5 bases, and 17 bases lay between the germline ends. CDR1 is KGHSH, CDR2 LQKENI, per germline. This CDR3 reads CASSPPIGDWAHEQYF. The DNA for the CDR3 is TGTGCCAGCTCACCACCAATAGGGGATTGGGCCCACGAGCAGTACTTC. The whole variable domain, filled in from reference TRBV18 and TRBJ2-7, reads NAGVMQNPRHLVRRRGQEARLRCSPMKGHSHVYWYRQLPEEGLKFMVYLQKENIIDESGMPKERFSAEFPKEGPSILRIQQVVRGDSAAYFCASSPPIGDWAHEQYFGPGTRLTVT.

Only a few counts were recorded for this clonotype. The gene calls are TRBV18 and TRBJ2-3; D uncertain. Trimming cost V 0 bases and J 4 bases, with 20 bases left between them. The V gene's germline CDR1 is KGHSH and CDR2 LQKENI. The CDR3 runs to 18 residues. The CDR3 spells CASSPPSPRARAADTQYF. CDR3 nucleotide sequence: TGTGCCAGCTCACCACCGTCCCCCAGAGCTCGGGCCGCAGATACGCAGTATTTT.